This T cell receptor beta chain was recorded in a study of blood T cell repertoires in COVID-19. Study overall: Donors in the United States, Italy and Spain gave samples during acute or convalescent COVID-19.

This CDR3 contains 13 residues. The germline V gene has CDR1 ENHRY and CDR2 SYGVKD. Participant age was about 18 to 89 years, and participants resided in roughly 25 US areas. Concerning this clone itself: The junction departs from the called germline gene at one end, perhaps through a read error.

Libraries were prepared by immunoSEQ multiplex PCR; TCRdb keeps only in-frame clonotypes and omits some of them. The table shows 250,000 or so clones, with 85% to 90% occurring only once. Sample: PBMCs or T cells enriched from blood (not recorded which). The chain is built from TRBV10-3 and TRBJ1-5, with TRBD1 matching 9 bases. The receptor was isolated from a man aged 40-50 years who had recovered from COVID-19. CDR3 protein: CAISDPSGTGRYF. The CDR3 DNA reads TGTGCCATCAGTGATCCCAGCGGGACAGGGCGGTATTTT.